This T cell receptor (beta chain) was observed in a study of blood T cell repertoires in COVID-19. The overall study: The United States, Italy and Spain provided the acute and convalescent COVID-19 samples. The analysed material was cDNA or gDNA that came from T cells, B-cell-depleted T cells, or PBMCs.

V lost 7 bases and J 5 bases, leaving 15 bases between the germline ends. The CDR3 is made up of 12 amino acids. The V gene's germline CDR1 is SQVTM and CDR2 ANQGSEA. Per the authors' pipeline: Researchers report that nucleated cell counts were estimated from reference gene primer amplification. The data were produced by immunoSEQ multiplex PCR, yet TCRdb's version contains in-frame clones alone and is incomplete. The V and J calls and clone size were taken over from that table, and D and trimming were inferred from the DNA. The sample consists of 30,000 to 40,000 clones, 80% to 90% of them appearing once.

This chain connects TRBV29-1 to TRBJ2-7; perhaps TRBD1 as D (6 bases). Sequencing used peripheral blood. The TCR was taken from a woman at least 80 years old with active or convalescent COVID-19. CDR3 protein: CSAKGGIDEQYF. The CDR3 nucleotides read TGCAGCGCAAAAGGGGGAATCGACGAGCAGTACTTC.